This entry lists 17 T cell receptor beta chains sequenced from one sample in a study of cytomegalovirus exposure and HLA in healthy donors. The study ran its PCR with 60 Vbeta and 13 Jbeta primers. Profiled with immunoSEQ multiplex PCR; TCRdb holds only in-frame clones, not every one. This table holds 100,000 to 140,000 clones, more than 65% found once. Material for sequencing was PBMCs. These receptors were taken from a man aged 25 to 45 in good health and CMV-seronegative.

A few counts support this clone. This chain uses TRBV5-1 with TRBJ2-7; 10 nucleotides align to TRBD2. The V and J ends lost 4 bases and 2 bases, in that order; junction bases with no gene match: 6. Germline V gene lookup returns CDR1 SGHRS and CDR2 YFSETQ. The length of the CDR3 is 15 residues. The CDR3 sequence: CASSRGLATPYEQYF. CDR3 in DNA: TGCGCCAGCAGCAGGGGACTAGCGACTCCCTACGAGCAGTACTTC.

The genes are TRBV9 and TRBJ1-2; 7 bases line up with TRBD1. Losses at the gene ends were 4 bases for V and 8 bases for J; bases not matched to a gene: 11. Germline V lookup: CDR1 SGDLS, CDR2 YYNGEE. The CDR3 has 14 residues. The CDR3 DNA sequence: TGTGCCAGCAGCACGCGGGACAGTTCCAGGGGCTACACCTTC. Its protein product is CASSTRDSSRGYTF.

The chain carries TRBV6-1 and TRBJ1-1; 9 bases map to TRBD1. The CDR3 sequence is 14 residues long. J gave up 4 bases and V 7 bases, and 7 bases lay outside the gene matches. Germline V gives CDR1 MNHNS, CDR2 SASEGT. The CDR3 coding sequence is TGTGCCAGCATCTCCGGGACAGGGATCACTGAAGCTTTCTTT. Translation: CASISGTGITEAFF.

The J gene is TRBJ2-7, the V gene TRBV4-2; perhaps TRBD2 as D (6 bases). Germline CDR1 and CDR2: LGHNA and YNFKEQ. Trimming took off 3 bases at V and 2 bases at J, with 17 bases between the two ends. There are 16 residues in the CDR3. The CDR3 loop is CASSHAGYDGAYEQYF. The DNA of the CDR3 is TGTGCCAGCAGCCACGCGGGATACGACGGAGCCTACGAGCAGTACTTC.

The J gene is TRBJ1-4, the V gene TRBV5-4; 8 bases are a match to TRBD1. The CDR3 length is 15 residues. Trimming at V came to 5 bases and at J to 4 bases, leaving 7 bases not matched to a gene. CDR1 is SGHNT, CDR2 YYREEE, per germline (reference sequence). The CDR3 DNA follows: TGTGCCAGCAGTGAAACAGGGGGTTTTAATGAAAAACTGTTTTTT. Translated: CASSETGGFNEKLFF.

The chain combines TRBV19 with TRBJ1-1; D is unresolved. The CDR3 covers 14 residues. Trimming cost V 3 bases and J 0 bases, with 8 bases left between them. Looked up from germline, CDR1 is LNHDA and CDR2 is SQIVND (reference sequence). This CDR3 is CASSIQIMNTEAFF. The CDR3 nucleotides read TGTGCCAGTAGTATCCAGATCATGAACACTGAAGCTTTCTTT.

This clone came up once. The chain couples TRBV6-1 to TRBJ2-5; possible D gene TRBD2, 7 bases. There are 14 residues in the CDR3. Between the trimmed V and J ends, which lost 5 bases and 1 base, there was a span of 11 bases. Per germline, CDR1 MNHNS and CDR2 SASEGT. The CDR3 protein is CASSWGGGQETQYF. CDR3 bases: TGTGCCAGCAGTTGGGGAGGGGGCCAAGAGACCCAGTACTTC.

This clone was picked up one time. The chain combines TRBV9 with TRBJ2-3; TRBD2 matches 13 bases. The CDR3 sequence is 15 residues long. Trimming at V came to 4 bases and at J to 4 bases, leaving 3 bases not matched to a gene. From germline, CDR1 is SGDLS and CDR2 YYNGEE. This CDR3 reads CASSTGTSGADTQYF. CDR3 bases: TGTGCCAGCAGCACCGGGACTAGCGGGGCAGATACGCAGTATTTT.

In this sample, this clone turned up a few times. The V call is TRBV19, the J call TRBJ2-7, with D perhaps matching TRBD2 (6 bases). The CDR3 consists of 14 residues. V was pared by 4 bases and J by 3 bases, with 13 bases between. Germline V gene sequence: CDR1 LNHDA, CDR2 SQIVND (reference sequence). CDR3 DNA sequence: TGTGCCAGTAGTAGGGAGCCGGGGGTCTACGAGCAGTACTTC. Encoded protein: CASSREPGVYEQYF.

The chain is built from TRBV6-6 and TRBJ1-1; 8 bases are shared with TRBD1. The CDR3 extends over 15 amino acids. Germline V gene sequence: CDR1 MNHNY, CDR2 SVGAGI (reference sequence). V lost 7 bases, J lost 4 bases, and 11 bases stayed unmatched. This chain's CDR3 is CASTPGMTGATEAFF. The CDR3 nucleotides read TGTGCCAGCACCCCGGGGATGACAGGGGCCACTGAAGCTTTCTTT.

The J gene is TRBJ1-2, the V gene TRBV2, with TRBD1 identical over 11 bases. Germline V gene data show CDR1 as SNHLY and CDR2 as FYNNEI. The CDR3 spans 16 residues. The J segment lost 2 bases and the V segment lost 5 bases, leaving 7 bases of the junction unmatched. The chain's CDR3 is CASSPLGTGGNYGYTF. The CDR3, as DNA: TGTGCCAGCAGTCCCCTAGGGACAGGGGGAAACTATGGCTACACCTTC. Together with reference TRBV2 and TRBJ1-2, the CDR3 gives the full variable domain: EPEVTQTPSHQVTQMGQEVILRCVPISNHLYFYWYRQILGQKVEFLVSFYNNEISEKSEIFDDQFSVERPDGSNFTLKIRSTKLEDSAMYFCASSPLGTGGNYGYTFGSGTRLTVV.

V is TRBV15 and J is TRBJ2-5; no clear D. CDR1 and CDR2 from the germline V gene are LNHNV and YYDKDF (reference sequence). The V and J ends lost 5 bases and 2 bases respectively, with 9 bases between them. This CDR3 has 13 residues. The CDR3 DNA is TGTGCCACCAGCTCCAGGTGTCAAGAGACCCAGTACTTC. Protein product: CATSSRCQETQYF.

This sequence joins TRBV5-6 and TRBJ1-2; D not resolved. The CDR3 runs to 12 residues. CDR1 is SGHDT and CDR2 is YYEEEE in the germline V gene. Trimming took 2 bases from V and 5 from J, leaving 7 bases between them. CDR3 sequence (DNA): TGTGCCAGCAGCTTTTCTCCTTATGGCTACACCTTC. This sequence encodes CASSFSPYGYTF.

The chain combines TRBV18 with TRBJ1-4, with TRBD1 matching over 7 bases. CDR1 is KGHSH and CDR2 is LQKENI in the germline V gene. The CDR3 extends over 15 amino acids. The trim removed 6 bases at V and 11 bases at J, leaving 15 bases unmatched. The CDR3 DNA reads TGTGCCAGCTCGATACCGGGACAGACTAATGGGAAACTGTTTTTT. It translates to CASSIPGQTNGKLFF.

V usage is TRBV7-9 and J usage is TRBJ2-1; 8 bases are a match to TRBD1. Germline lookup yields CDR1 SEHNR and CDR2 FQNEAQ (reference sequence). This CDR3 is built from 16 residues. V gave up 5 bases and J gave up 3 bases; unmatched junction bases: 9. CDR3 coding DNA: TGTGCCAGCAGCCCAATTGGACAGGGTATCTACAATGAGCAGTTCTTC. Protein sequence: CASSPIGQGIYNEQFF.

This clone was seen more than once but under ten times. V gene TRBV5-1 combines with J gene TRBJ2-3; no clear D. Trimming left V 4 bases short and J 0 bases short, with 6 bases between. The CDR3 consists of 13 residues. Germline loops: CDR1 SGHRS, CDR2 YFSETQ. The CDR3 DNA follows: TGCGCCAGCAGCATCCTCAGCACAGATACGCAGTATTTT. Amino acid sequence: CASSILSTDTQYF.

This chain connects TRBV20-1 to TRBJ1-1; D ambiguous. Trimming took 3 bases from V and 8 from J, leaving 10 bases between them. This CDR3 spans 11 amino acids. Germline-derived CDR1 and CDR2 are DFQATT and SNEGSKA (reference sequence). CDR3 loop: CSASPGPEAFF. CDR3 nucleotide sequence: TGCAGTGCTAGTCCCGGTCCGGAAGCTTTCTTT.